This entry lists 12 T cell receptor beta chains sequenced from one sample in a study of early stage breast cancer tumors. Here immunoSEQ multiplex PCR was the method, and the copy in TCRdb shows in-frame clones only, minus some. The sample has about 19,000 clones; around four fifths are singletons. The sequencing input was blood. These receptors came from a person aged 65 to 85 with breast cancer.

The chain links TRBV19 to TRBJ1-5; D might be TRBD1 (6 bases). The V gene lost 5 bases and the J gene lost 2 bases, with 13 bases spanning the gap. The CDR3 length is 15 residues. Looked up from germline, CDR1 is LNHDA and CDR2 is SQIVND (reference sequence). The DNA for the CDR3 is TGTGCCAGTAGTTCACAGGGCGGAGGCAATCAGCCCCAGCATTTT. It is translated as CASSSQGGGNQPQHF.

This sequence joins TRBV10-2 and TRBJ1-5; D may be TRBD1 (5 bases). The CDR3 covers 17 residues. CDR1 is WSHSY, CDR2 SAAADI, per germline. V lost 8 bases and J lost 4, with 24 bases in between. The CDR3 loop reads CASGPLGNQGKNQPQHF. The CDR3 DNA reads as TGCGCCAGCGGACCGTTGGGGAACCAGGGAAAAAATCAGCCCCAGCATTTT.

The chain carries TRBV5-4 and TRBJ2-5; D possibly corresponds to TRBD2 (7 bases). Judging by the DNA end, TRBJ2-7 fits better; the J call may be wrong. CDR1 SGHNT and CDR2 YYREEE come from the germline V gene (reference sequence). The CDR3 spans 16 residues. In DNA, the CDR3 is TGTGCCAGCAGCCCCAGGGGCGGGGGACTGACCTACGAGCAGTACTTC. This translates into CASSPRGGGLTYEQYF.

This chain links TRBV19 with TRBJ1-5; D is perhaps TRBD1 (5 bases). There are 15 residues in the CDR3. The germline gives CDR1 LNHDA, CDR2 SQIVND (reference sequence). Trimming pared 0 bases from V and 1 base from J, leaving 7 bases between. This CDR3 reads CASSIEGLSNQPQHF. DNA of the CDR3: TGTGCCAGTAGTATAGAGGGGCTCAGCAATCAGCCCCAGCATTTT.

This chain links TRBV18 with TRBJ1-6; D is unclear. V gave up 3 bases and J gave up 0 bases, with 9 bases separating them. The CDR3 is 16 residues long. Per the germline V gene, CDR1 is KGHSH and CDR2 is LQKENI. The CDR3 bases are TGTGCCAGCTCACCTGTTAGCAACTCCTATAATTCACCCCTCCACTTT. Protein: CASSPVSNSYNSPLHF.

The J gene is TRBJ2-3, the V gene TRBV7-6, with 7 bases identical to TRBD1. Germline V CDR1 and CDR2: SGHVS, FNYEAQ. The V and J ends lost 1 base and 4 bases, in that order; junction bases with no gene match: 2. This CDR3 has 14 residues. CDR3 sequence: CASSLGTGPDTQYF. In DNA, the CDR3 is TGTGCCAGCAGCTTAGGGACAGGCCCAGATACGCAGTATTTT.

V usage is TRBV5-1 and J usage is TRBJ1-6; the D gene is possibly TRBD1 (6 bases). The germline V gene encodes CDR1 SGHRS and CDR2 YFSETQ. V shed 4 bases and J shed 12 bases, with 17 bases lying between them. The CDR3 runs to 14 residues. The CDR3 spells CASSPDRPLGPLHF. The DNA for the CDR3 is TGCGCCAGCAGCCCCGACAGGCCCTTGGGACCCCTCCACTTT.

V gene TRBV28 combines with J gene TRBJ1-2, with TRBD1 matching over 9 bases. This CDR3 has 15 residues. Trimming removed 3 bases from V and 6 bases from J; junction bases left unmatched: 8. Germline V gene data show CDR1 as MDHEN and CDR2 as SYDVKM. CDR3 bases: TGTGCCAGCAGTTTTGGGGGTGGACAGGGGCATGGCTACACCTTC. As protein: CASSFGGGQGHGYTF.

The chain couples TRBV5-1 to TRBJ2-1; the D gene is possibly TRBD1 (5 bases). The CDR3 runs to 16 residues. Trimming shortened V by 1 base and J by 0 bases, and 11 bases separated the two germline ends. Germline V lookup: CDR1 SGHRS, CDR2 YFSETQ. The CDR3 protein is CASSLRGQHSYNEQFF. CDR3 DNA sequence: TGCGCCAGCAGCTTGAGGGGTCAGCACTCCTACAATGAGCAGTTCTTC.

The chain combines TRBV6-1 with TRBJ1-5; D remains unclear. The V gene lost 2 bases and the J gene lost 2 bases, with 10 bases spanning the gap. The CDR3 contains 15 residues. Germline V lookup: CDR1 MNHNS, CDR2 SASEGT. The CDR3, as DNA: TGTGCCAGCAGTGAACGGGGTACGGGCAATCAGCCCCAGCATTTT. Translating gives CASSERGTGNQPQHF.

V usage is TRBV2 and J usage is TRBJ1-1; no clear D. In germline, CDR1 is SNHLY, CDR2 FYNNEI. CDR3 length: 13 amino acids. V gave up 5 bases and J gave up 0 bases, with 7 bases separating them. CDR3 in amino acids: CASSLDLNTEAFF. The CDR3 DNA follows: TGTGCCAGCAGTCTAGACTTGAACACTGAAGCTTTCTTT. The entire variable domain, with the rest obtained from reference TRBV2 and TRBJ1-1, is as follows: EPEVTQTPSHQVTQMGQEVILRCVPISNHLYFYWYRQILGQKVEFLVSFYNNEISEKSEIFDDQFSVERPDGSNFTLKIRSTKLEDSAMYFCASSLDLNTEAFFGQGTRLTVV.

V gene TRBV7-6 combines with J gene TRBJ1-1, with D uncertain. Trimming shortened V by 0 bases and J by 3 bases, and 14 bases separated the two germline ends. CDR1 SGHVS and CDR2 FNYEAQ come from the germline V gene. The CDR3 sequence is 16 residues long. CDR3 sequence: CASSLAPVRVYTEAFF. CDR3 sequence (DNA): TGTGCCAGCAGCTTAGCGCCGGTGCGGGTTTACACTGAAGCTTTCTTT.